The clone carrying this T cell receptor (beta chain) was recorded a few times. Its antigen is unknown. This specimen belongs to a study of T cells in Graves' hyperthyroidism and ophthalmopathy. Findings of the study overall: Expanded thyroid clonotypes (above 0.001) were mostly also found in blood. A 13 V-J signature model discriminated ophthalmopathy versus stable hyperthyroidism.

Trimming cost V 4 bases and J 0 bases, with 11 bases left between them. The CDR3 has 15 residues. The germline V gene encodes CDR1 SGDLS and CDR2 YYNGEE. Patients counted as stable if ophthalmopathy did not develop within 18 months. Diagnosing involved the use of clinical symptoms, serum thyroxine and TRAb, thyroid ultrasound and orbital computed tomography. Researchers amplified the TCR beta CDR3 regions from RNA transcripts. The HTBI primer set served for first-round RT-PCR of the TCR CDR3. TCRdb used MiXCR to reprocess the multiplex PCR reads, holding one entry per CDR3 protein. Of about 840,000 distinct CDR3 sequences listed, 35% to 45% are singletons.

Material for sequencing was blood. The sequence was obtained from a man between 18 and 29 years old with Graves' hyperthyroidism. The V and J genes are TRBV9 and TRBJ1-3; D is ambiguous. The CDR3 DNA reads as TGTGCCAGCAGCCAGGAGGGAAACTCTGGAAACACCATATATTTT. This gives the protein CASSQEGNSGNTIYF. Combining the CDR3 with reference TRBV9 and TRBJ1-3 gives the whole variable domain DSGVTQTPKHLITATGQRVTLRCSPRSGDLSVYWYQQSLDQGLQFLIQYYNGEERAKGNILERFSAQQFPDLHSELNLSSLELGDSALYFCASSQEGNSGNTIYFGEGSWLTVV.